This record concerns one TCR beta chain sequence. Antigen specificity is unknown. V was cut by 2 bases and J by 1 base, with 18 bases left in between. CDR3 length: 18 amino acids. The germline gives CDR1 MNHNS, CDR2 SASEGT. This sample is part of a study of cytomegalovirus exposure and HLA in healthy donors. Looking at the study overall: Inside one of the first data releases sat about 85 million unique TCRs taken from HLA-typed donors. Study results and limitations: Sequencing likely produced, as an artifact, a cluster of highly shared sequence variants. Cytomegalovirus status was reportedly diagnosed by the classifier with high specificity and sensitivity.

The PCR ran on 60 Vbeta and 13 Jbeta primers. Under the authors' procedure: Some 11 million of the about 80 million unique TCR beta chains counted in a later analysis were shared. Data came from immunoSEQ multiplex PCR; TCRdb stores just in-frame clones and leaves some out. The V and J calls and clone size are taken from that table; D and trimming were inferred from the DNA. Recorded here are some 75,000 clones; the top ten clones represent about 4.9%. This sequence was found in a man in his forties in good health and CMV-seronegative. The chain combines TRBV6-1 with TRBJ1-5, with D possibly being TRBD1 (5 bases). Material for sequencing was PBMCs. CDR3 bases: TGTGCCAGCAGTGAACTGGGATGGGGGGTTTTGAGCAATCAGCCCCAGCATTTT. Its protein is CASSELGWGVLSNQPQHF.